This T cell receptor (beta chain) was sequenced in a study of cytomegalovirus exposure and HLA in healthy donors. Some clones are missing from TCRdb's copy, which holds only in-frame ones; the method was immunoSEQ multiplex PCR. The sample gives about 280,000 clones, around 89% of which show up once; approximately 0.94% is in the top ten. The CDR3 has 17 residues. In germline, CDR1 is GTSNPN, CDR2 SVGIG (reference sequence). Trimming took 2 bases from V and 2 from J; bases not matched to a gene: 15. Findings and caveats of the study: Specificity of three CMV-associated chains for CMV antigens was verified in vitro.

About this clone itself: Its target is not known.

Source material: PBMCs. The chain employs TRBV30 and TRBJ2-7, with 7 bases lining up with TRBD1. The sequence was obtained from a woman under 30 in good health and CMV-seronegative. The CDR3 protein is CAWSPHPDRRRTYEQYF. The CDR3 bases are TGTGCCTGGAGTCCCCACCCGGACAGGCGAAGGACCTACGAGCAGTACTTC. The complete variable domain, with remaining parts taken from reference TRBV30 and TRBJ2-7, reads SQTIHQWPATLVQPVGSPLSLECTVEGTSNPNLYWYRQAAGRGLQLLFYSVGIGQISSEVPQNLSASRPQDRQFILSSKKLLLSDSGFYLCAWSPHPDRRRTYEQYFGPGTRLTVT.